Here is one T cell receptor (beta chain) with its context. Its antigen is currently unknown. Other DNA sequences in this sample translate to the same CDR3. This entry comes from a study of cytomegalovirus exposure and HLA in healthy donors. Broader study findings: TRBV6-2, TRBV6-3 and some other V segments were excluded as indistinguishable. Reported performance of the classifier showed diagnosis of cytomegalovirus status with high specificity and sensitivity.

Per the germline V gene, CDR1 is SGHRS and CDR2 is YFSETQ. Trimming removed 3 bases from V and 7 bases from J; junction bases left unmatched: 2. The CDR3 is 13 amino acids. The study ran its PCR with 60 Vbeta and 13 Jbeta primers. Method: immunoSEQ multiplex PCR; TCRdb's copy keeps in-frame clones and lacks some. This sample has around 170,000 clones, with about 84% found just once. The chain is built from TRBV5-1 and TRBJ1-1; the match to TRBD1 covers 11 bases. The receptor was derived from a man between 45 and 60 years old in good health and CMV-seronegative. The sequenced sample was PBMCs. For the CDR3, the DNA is TGCGCCAGCAGCTCCGGGACAGGGGGTGAAGCTTTCTTT. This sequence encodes CASSSGTGGEAFF.